The T cell receptor (beta chain) described here comes from a study of T cells after yellow fever vaccination. Study details: Fractions with few cells were prepared using SMART-Seq v4 Ultra Low Input.

Study results and caveats: Overall, a small share of clonotypes was seen in both CD4 and CD8 compartments. Bulk-population clonotypes that are abundant could appear as contaminants in FACS-sorted repertoires.

Trimming pared 2 bases from V and 0 bases from J, leaving 10 bases between. The CDR3 runs 15 residues. The V gene's germline CDR1 is SGDLS and CDR2 YYNGEE. 5'RACE template switching added a universal primer site and UMIs to TCR cDNA. Using its own MiXCR run on the 5' RACE reads, TCRdb lists one record per CDR3 protein. The table has some 80,000 distinct CDR3 sequences, 10% to 15% seen once; the top ten hold around 23%. The clonotype originates from a man aged 18-30 years who received the YFV17D yellow fever vaccine. Sample: CD8+ T cells not binding an NS4B(214-222) dextramer, sorted from PBMCs, taken more than 20 days after the first yellow fever vaccination. V gene TRBV9 combines with J gene TRBJ2-3; D possibly corresponds to TRBD2 (5 bases). CDR3 in DNA: TGTGCCAGCAGCGTTCGTAGCGCTAGCACAGATACGCAGTATTTT. This codes for CASSVRSASTDTQYF. Full variable domain (remainder filled in from reference TRBV9 and TRBJ2-3): DSGVTQTPKHLITATGQRVTLRCSPRSGDLSVYWYQQSLDQGLQFLIQYYNGEERAKGNILERFSAQQFPDLHSELNLSSLELGDSALYFCASSVRSASTDTQYFGPGTRLTVL.